Presented here are 18 T cell receptor beta chains from one specimen sequenced in a study of CXCR3 chemokines and chemotherapy response in bladder cancer. Each CDR3 protein is one row after TCRdb ran MiXCR on the PCR reads. Of about 2,300 distinct CDR3 sequences in the sample, roughly 7.3% were seen once. Sample acquisition took place from a patient whose treatment included neoadjuvant chemotherapy. These receptor sequences come from a human donor with bladder cancer that responded to neoadjuvant chemotherapy.

Many counts were recorded for this clonotype. The J gene is TRBJ2-2, the V gene TRBV12-3 or TRBV12-4; maybe TRBD1 (5 bases). The CDR3 contains 12 residues. V lost 6 bases to trimming and J lost 8 bases, with 10 bases between them. The DNA for the CDR3 is TGTGCCAGCAGGGCGACAGAAGGGGAGCTGTTTTTT. Translated: CASRATEGELFF.

In this sample, this clonotype turned up many times. The V call is TRBV19, the J call TRBJ2-3, with unresolved D. Trimming cost V 1 base and J 5 bases, with 7 bases left between them. Germline lookup yields CDR1 LNHDA and CDR2 SQIVND (reference sequence). This CDR3 is 13 amino acids long. In DNA form, the CDR3 reads TGTGCCAGTAGTATAGGCTTAAGAGATACGCAGTATTTT. Protein: CASSIGLRDTQYF.

This chain uses TRBV25-1 with TRBJ1-1; 9 bases are shared with TRBD1. The CDR3 has 16 amino acids. Per the germline V gene, CDR1 is MGHDK and CDR2 is SYGVNS. V shed 2 bases and J 5 bases; nucleotides not matched to a gene: 9. Here the CDR3 DNA reads TGTGCCAGCAGTGAAGGGACAGGGTTTGTTGGTACTGAAGCTTTCTTT. The encoded protein is CASSEGTGFVGTEAFF. Full variable domain (missing parts from reference TRBV25-1 and TRBJ1-1): EADIYQTPRYLVIGTGKKITLECSQTMGHDKMYWYQQDPGMELHLIHYSYGVNSTEKGDLSSESTVSRIRTEHFPLTLESARPSHTSQYLCASSEGTGFVGTEAFFGQGTRLTVV.

CDR3 in amino acids: CASSPWDVSSGANVLTF. The CDR3 DNA sequence: TGTGCCAGCTCACCCTGGGACGTTTCTTCTGGGGCCAACGTCCTGACTTTC. The chain recombines TRBV18 with TRBJ2-6; D tentatively fits TRBD1 or TRBD2 (5 bases each). V dropped 3 bases and J dropped 1 base, with 13 bases sitting between them. The germline V gene encodes CDR1 KGHSH and CDR2 LQKENI. The CDR3 extends over 17 amino acids.

In its sample, this clonotype is medium-sized. The chain employs TRBV19 and TRBJ2-1, with D perhaps TRBD2 (6 bases). V lost 5 bases to trimming and J lost 12 bases, with 14 bases between them. The germline V gene has CDR1 LNHDA and CDR2 SQIVND (reference sequence). The CDR3 totals 12 residues. The CDR3 reads CASSHRDSRQFF. Written as DNA, the CDR3 is TGTGCCAGTAGTCATCGGGACTCACGGCAGTTCTTC.

This clonotype was detected many times. The V and J genes are TRBV18 and TRBJ2-6, with D unclear. The CDR3 has 16 amino acids. The ends were cut back, 3 bases at V and 1 base at J, with 10 bases in the middle. Germline V CDR1 and CDR2: KGHSH, LQKENI. CDR3 residues: CASSPFTVSGANVLTF. The CDR3 DNA follows: TGTGCCAGCTCACCCTTCACAGTGTCTGGGGCCAACGTCCTGACTTTC.

This clonotype was observed many times. The chain employs TRBV7-2 and TRBJ2-6; 7 nucleotides agree with TRBD2. The CDR3 has 17 amino acids. Germline V gives CDR1 SGHTA, CDR2 FQGNSA. The ends lost 5 bases at V and 0 bases at J; junction bases unmatched: 7. The CDR3 protein is CASSTSGAVSGANVLTF. The CDR3 nucleotides read TGTGCCAGCAGCACCAGCGGGGCCGTCTCTGGGGCCAACGTCCTGACTTTC.

In this sample, this clonotype turned up many times. The rearrangement joins TRBV7-9 to TRBJ2-6, with 8 nucleotides matching TRBD1. There are 15 residues in the CDR3. CDR1 and CDR2 (germline): SEHNR, FQNEAQ (reference sequence). V shed 5 bases and J 3 bases; nucleotides not matched to a gene: 3. The CDR3 sequence is CASSIGQGGANVLTF. CDR3 DNA: TGTGCCAGCAGCATCGGACAGGGTGGGGCCAACGTCCTGACTTTC.

Only a few counts were recorded for this clonotype. J is TRBJ1-5 and V is TRBV18; a possible D gene is TRBD1 (5 bases). With 3 bases removed from V and 5 bases from J, the gap between germline ends came to 11 bases. From germline, CDR1 is KGHSH and CDR2 LQKENI. There are 14 residues in the CDR3. The CDR3 region is CASSPGPRDQPQHF. The CDR3 nucleotides are TGTGCCAGCTCACCGGGGCCGAGGGATCAGCCCCAGCATTTT.

This clonotype was seen at least ten times. This chain connects TRBV12-3 or TRBV12-4 to TRBJ2-1; D not resolved. This CDR3 region has 12 residues. Between the trimmed V and J ends, which lost 7 bases and 7 bases, there was a span of 11 bases. CDR3 sequence reads: CASNQRGNEQFF. The CDR3 coding sequence is TGTGCCAGCAACCAGAGAGGAAATGAGCAGTTCTTC.

This clonotype has a count of ten or more. The J gene is TRBJ2-1, the V gene TRBV15, with D possibly being TRBD1 or TRBD2 (5 bases each). V was pared by 11 bases and J by 8 bases, with 10 bases between. This CDR3 region has 10 residues. Germline-derived CDR1 and CDR2 are LNHNV and YYDKDF (reference sequence). CDR3 DNA: TGTGCCGAGGGACCAGATGAGCAGTTCTTC. It is translated as CAEGPDEQFF.

V gene TRBV6-5 combines with J gene TRBJ2-7, with D possibly matching TRBD2 (6 bases). The germline CDR1 and CDR2 sequences are MNHEY and SVGAGI. The CDR3 has 13 amino acids. V was shortened by 6 bases and J by 1 base, with 10 bases between the two germline ends. CDR3: CASRRGRSYEQYF. CDR3 nucleotide sequence: TGTGCCAGCAGGCGGGGCCGATCCTACGAGCAGTACTTC.

Within the sample, this clonotype is medium-sized. The rearrangement joins TRBV5-6 to TRBJ2-1; a possible D gene is TRBD1 (6 bases). V was clipped by 2 bases and J by 1 base, with 16 bases between them. CDR1 SGHDT and CDR2 YYEEEE come from the germline V gene. This CDR3 region has 17 residues. The CDR3 spells CASSLGYRDRSYNEQFF. CDR3 DNA sequence: TGTGCCAGCAGCTTAGGGTACAGGGACCGTTCCTACAATGAGCAGTTCTTC.

Judged by abundance, this clonotype is medium-sized. The chain has TRBV19 and TRBJ1-2; no reliable D call. The CDR3 contains 14 residues. The V end was cut by 3 bases, the J end by 2 bases, with 10 bases between. Germline V CDR1 and CDR2: LNHDA, SQIVND (reference sequence). The CDR3 bases are TGTGCCAGTAGTATGATGAGCGAAAACTATGGCTACACCTTC. Protein product: CASSMMSENYGYTF.

By frequency in the sample, this clonotype is medium-sized. V gene TRBV15 combines with J gene TRBJ2-1; D is perhaps TRBD1 (6 bases). The CDR3 is 16 residues long. Trimming removed 0 bases at V and 5 bases at J, with 14 bases between. Germline V gene data show CDR1 as LNHNV and CDR2 as YYDKDF (reference sequence). This CDR3 is CATSRDLRQGHNEQFF. The CDR3 DNA is TGTGCCACCAGCAGAGACTTAAGGCAGGGGCACAATGAGCAGTTCTTC.

This clonotype was found a few times. Its ends do not fully match the called genes, so a read error is possible. The chain uses TRBV7-9 and TRBJ1-1, with TRBD1 matching over 10 bases. Looked up from germline, CDR1 is SEHNR and CDR2 is FQNEAQ (reference sequence). The CDR3 contains 13 residues. In nucleotides, the CDR3 is TGTGCCAGCAGCGAGTCCGGGACAGGGGCCGGTCTCTTT. This codes for CASSESGTGAGLF.

By frequency in the sample, this clonotype is large. This chain joins TRBV29-1 and TRBJ1-3; 9 bases are a match to TRBD1. Germline-derived CDR1 and CDR2 are SQVTM and ANQGSEA. The CDR3 covers 16 residues. V trimming: 0 bases; J trimming: 3 bases; junction bases outside the gene matches: 6. CDR3 DNA sequence: TGCAGCGTTGAAGAGGTGGACAGGGGCAATGGAAACACCATATATTTT. Protein sequence: CSVEEVDRGNGNTIYF.

This clonotype is medium-sized by share. V usage is TRBV12-3 or TRBV12-4 and J usage is TRBJ2-7; D is unclear. This CDR3 spans 13 amino acids. Trimming took 6 bases from V and 2 from J, leaving 11 bases between them. The CDR3 nucleotides are TGTGCCAGCAGCTACGGGCCCGCCTACGAGCAGTACTTC. Its translation is CASSYGPAYEQYF.